The 15 T cell receptor beta chains listed next were all sequenced from one sample in a study of blood T cell repertoires in COVID-19. Sequencing was performed with immunoSEQ multiplex PCR; in TCRdb, only in-frame clones are kept and a portion is missing. The table has about 280,000 clones, 86% seen once; the top ten hold around 13%. Sequencing was done on a sample of peripheral blood. The source of these receptors is a woman in her 70s with COVID-19, enrolled during active disease.

The chain couples TRBV10-3 to TRBJ2-1; D is possibly TRBD2 (6 bases). This CDR3 comprises 17 residues. The V end was cut by 5 bases, the J end by 4 bases, with 21 bases between. Germline assignment: CDR1 ENHRY and CDR2 SYGVKD. CDR3 sequence reads: CAISSLGTAGHYNEQFF. The CDR3 DNA is TGTGCCATCAGTTCTTTGGGGACGGCGGGGCATTACAATGAGCAGTTCTTC.

The gene calls are TRBV27 and TRBJ2-1; no firm D call. The ends were cut back, 3 bases at V and 4 bases at J, with 10 bases in the middle. The germline CDR1 and CDR2 sequences are MNHEY and SMNVEV (reference sequence). There are 14 residues in the CDR3. CDR3 in DNA: TGTGCCAGCAGTTTCGTCGGTTTTTACAATGAGCAGTTCTTC. Translated, it gives CASSFVGFYNEQFF.

V and J are TRBV7-3 and TRBJ2-1; the D gene is possibly TRBD1 (6 bases). V gave up 2 bases and J gave up 9 bases, with 8 bases separating them. Germline V lookup: CDR1 SGHTA, CDR2 FQGTGA. The CDR3 is made up of 12 amino acids. The CDR3 coding sequence is TGTGCCAGCAGCTTAGGGGGCCTTGAGCAGTTCTTC. The encoded protein is CASSLGGLEQFF.

This chain's CDR3 is CATSDPSTGDSEAFF. The CDR3, as DNA: TGTGCCACCAGTGATCCCTCGACAGGGGATAGTGAAGCTTTCTTT. This chain joins TRBV24-1 and TRBJ1-1; 8 nucleotides line up with TRBD1. Germline V gene data show CDR1 as KGHDR and CDR2 as SFDVKD. CDR3 length: 15 amino acids. After removal of 3 bases from V and 7 bases from J, the junction contained 9 bases not matched to a gene.

For the CDR3, the DNA is TGTGCCAGCAGTTCCCTGACAGGGATGGGCCCCGGGGAGCTGTTTTTT. Amino acid sequence: CASSSLTGMGPGELFF. This chain links TRBV27 with TRBJ2-2; 7 bases fit TRBD1. V lost 4 bases and J lost 6; bases outside the gene matches: 11. Looked up from germline, CDR1 is MNHEY and CDR2 is SMNVEV (reference sequence). The CDR3 runs to 16 residues.

This clone was observed a single time. The rearrangement joins TRBV12-5 to TRBJ2-5, with D perhaps TRBD2 (5 bases). In germline, CDR1 is LGHNT, CDR2 FRNRAP. Trimming stripped 6 bases from V and 9 bases from J, with 14 bases between. CDR3 length: 12 amino acids. In DNA, the CDR3 is TGTGCTAGTGGAACCCCCGGGGAATCCCAGTACTTC. Translated, it gives CASGTPGESQYF.

This clone turned up a few times. This chain uses TRBV28 with TRBJ1-2; 7 bases fit TRBD1. The germline CDR1 and CDR2 sequences are MDHEN and SYDVKM. CDR3 length: 12 residues. V shed 8 bases, J shed 5 bases, and the junction held 5 bases outside the gene matches. CDR3 sequence (DNA): TGTGCCAGCCAGGGGACAGTGTATGGCTACACCTTC. This encodes CASQGTVYGYTF.

This chain joins TRBV5-1 and TRBJ1-1; 11 positions match TRBD1. CDR1 and CDR2 (germline): SGHRS, YFSETQ. The V and J ends lost 0 bases and 6 bases, in that order; junction bases with no gene match: 4. The CDR3 runs to 15 residues. The CDR3 DNA is TGCGCCAGCAGCTTGGTGGACAGGGGGCTATCTGAAGCTTTCTTT. Translated, it gives CASSLVDRGLSEAFF.

This chain connects TRBV30 to TRBJ1-6; D may be TRBD1 (5 bases). There are 14 residues in the CDR3. Trimming cost V 2 bases and J 9 bases, with 14 bases left between them. CDR1 and CDR2 (germline): GTSNPN, SVGIG (reference sequence). The DNA of the CDR3 is TGTGCCTGGAGTTCAGGGTATAGTGGTTCACCCCTCCACTTT. It yields the protein CAWSSGYSGSPLHF.

The chain combines TRBV9 with TRBJ2-1; 9 nucleotides line up with TRBD2. Unmatched junction bases numbered 11, after V lost 4 bases and J lost 9 bases. The CDR3 covers 15 residues. In germline, CDR1 is SGDLS, CDR2 YYNGEE. The CDR3 coding sequence is TGTGCCAGCAGCTCAGGGGCTAGCGGGGAGGGTGAGCAGTTCTTC. It codes for CASSSGASGEGEQFF.

This clone occurred a few times. The rearrangement joins TRBV3-1 (or the pseudogene TRBV3-2) to TRBJ2-7; perhaps TRBD2 as D (6 bases). The V end was cut by 4 bases, the J end by 3 bases, with 10 bases between. Looked up from germline, CDR1 is LGHDT and CDR2 is YNNKEL (reference sequence). The CDR3 is made up of 13 amino acids. The CDR3 loop reads CASSLSGRYEQYF. The DNA of the CDR3 is TGTGCCAGCAGCCTAAGCGGGCGCTACGAGCAGTACTTC.

The chain recombines TRBV5-8 with TRBJ2-5; 7 bases are a match to TRBD1. CDR3 length equals 15 residues. Germline-derived CDR1 and CDR2 are SGHTS and YDEGEE. V was pared by 3 bases and J by 5 bases, with 10 bases of the junction left unmatched. CDR3 sequence reads: CASSSLGQRPETQYF. CDR3 in DNA: TGTGCCAGCAGCTCATTGGGACAGCGACCCGAGACCCAGTACTTC.

This clone was detected once. V gene TRBV30 combines with J gene TRBJ2-1, with D possibly being TRBD2 (5 bases). The germline gives CDR1 GTSNPN, CDR2 SVGIG (reference sequence). The CDR3 length is 14 residues. V was shortened by 6 bases and J by 4 bases, with 16 bases between the two germline ends. CDR3: CACYREASYNEQFF. CDR3 DNA: TGTGCCTGCTACCGGGAAGCCTCTTACAATGAGCAGTTCTTC.

The V gene is TRBV2, the J gene TRBJ1-4, with 10 bases matching TRBD1. V shed 0 bases and J 7 bases; nucleotides not matched to a gene: 5. From germline, CDR1 is SNHLY and CDR2 FYNNEI. The CDR3 spans 16 residues. The CDR3 sequence: CASSEALGTGAEKLFF. DNA of the CDR3: TGTGCCAGCAGTGAAGCGCTAGGGACAGGGGCTGAAAAACTGTTTTTT.

V gene TRBV7-2 combines with J gene TRBJ2-3; D is undetermined. In germline, CDR1 is SGHTA, CDR2 FQGNSA. V dropped 9 bases and J dropped 3 bases, with 16 bases sitting between them. The CDR3 covers 14 residues. The CDR3 is CASEARVATDTQYF. The CDR3 DNA reads as TGTGCCAGTGAAGCACGGGTGGCGACAGATACGCAGTATTTT.